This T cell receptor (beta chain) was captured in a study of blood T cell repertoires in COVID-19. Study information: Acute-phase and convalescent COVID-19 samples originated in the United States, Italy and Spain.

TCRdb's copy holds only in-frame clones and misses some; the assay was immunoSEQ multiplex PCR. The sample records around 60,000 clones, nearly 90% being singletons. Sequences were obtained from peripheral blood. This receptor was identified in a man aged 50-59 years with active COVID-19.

The CDR3 region is CASERDYEQYF. CDR3 in DNA: TGTGCCAGCGAGCGGGACTACGAGCAGTACTTC. The gene calls are TRBV6-5 and TRBJ2-7; TRBD2 agrees at 7 bases. The V gene end was trimmed by 8 bases and the J gene end by 3 bases; junction bases not matched to a gene: 1. Germline V CDR1 and CDR2: MNHEY, SVGAGI. The CDR3 is 11 amino acids.